This T cell receptor beta chain stems from a study of blood T cell repertoires in COVID-19. Overall study: Samples came from the United States, Italy and Spain, spanning acute and convalescent COVID-19. PBMCs, B-cell-depleted T cells, or T cells were the source of the cDNA or gDNA that made up the material.

Patients in Seattle were enrolled during active infection, then followed longitudinally. The CDR3 is 13 amino acids. Trimming removed 5 bases at V and 7 bases at J, with 14 bases between. Germline CDR1 and CDR2: LGHDT and YNNKEL (reference sequence). Assay used: immunoSEQ multiplex PCR; TCRdb lists only in-frame clones, some missing. The data contain over 75,000 clones, almost 90% of them singletons. The source of this sequence is a man aged 45-60 years with COVID-19, enrolled during active disease. Sequencing was carried out using peripheral blood. This chain joins TRBV3-1 (or the pseudogene TRBV3-2) and TRBJ1-1, with D perhaps TRBD1 (6 bases). Here the CDR3 DNA reads TGTGCCAGCAGCTCAAGGGGGGGCGGTGAAGCTTTCTTT. It is translated as CASSSRGGGEAFF.